This T cell receptor (beta chain) is from a study of blood T cell repertoires in COVID-19. About the research overall: COVID-19 samples, acute and convalescent, were from the United States, Italy and Spain. PBMCs, B-cell-depleted T cells, or T cells provided the cDNA or gDNA that made up the material.

V dropped 4 bases and J dropped 1; count of bases not matched to a gene: 3. The CDR3 has 14 residues. Germline V gene sequence: CDR1 MNHEY, CDR2 SVGAGI. Original processing methods: Amplification of reference gene primers provided the estimated nucleated cell counts. Profiled with immunoSEQ multiplex PCR; TCRdb holds only in-frame clones, not every one. Clone size and the V and J calls come from that table; the DNA yielded D and trimming. This table holds about 92,000 clones, about 85% found once. This clonotype was obtained from an elderly man with acute or convalescent COVID-19. This chain connects TRBV6-5 to TRBJ1-1; TRBD1 aligns across 7 bases. The sequenced material came from peripheral blood. CDR3 sequence: CASSFNRGNTEAFF. CDR3 nucleotides: TGTGCCAGCAGTTTTAACAGGGGGAACACTGAAGCTTTCTTT.